A selection of T cell receptor beta chains follows, all from one sample in a study of cytomegalovirus exposure and HLA in healthy donors. Using immunoSEQ multiplex PCR, the repertoire was profiled, and TCRdb retains in-frame clones only, with some absent. The table records approximately 120,000 clones, around 78% of them present only once. Sequencing used PBMCs. Receptor source: a man aged 55 to 69 in good health and CMV-seropositive. Both conserved end residues are part of each CDR3. D genes are given only for firm matches. Clone sizes are given selectively: once, few, many, or a class where the clone is expanded.

D gene,V gene,clone size,J gene,CDR3 protein,CDR3 DNA
TRBD1,TRBV10-3,few,TRBJ1-5,CAIRGQEFNQPQHF,TGTGCCATCAGAGGACAGGAGTTCAATCAGCCCCAGCATTTT
TRBD1,TRBV5-1,-,TRBJ2-3,CASSWDRPSTDTQYF,TGCGCCAGCAGCTGGGACAGACCTAGCACAGATACGCAGTATTTT
-,TRBV27,-,TRBJ2-3,CASSIGQEGYTQYF,TGTGCCAGCAGTATCGGACAGGAGGGATATACGCAGTATTTT
-,TRBV10-1,few,TRBJ1-4,CASKLVPRQKLFF,TGCGCCAGCAAGCTAGTGCCTAGACAGAAACTGTTTTTT
TRBD2,TRBV9,-,TRBJ2-1,CASSFSGGRLYNEQFF,TGTGCCAGCAGTTTTAGCGGGGGCCGTCTCTACAATGAGCAGTTCTTC
-,TRBV18,-,TRBJ2-3,CASSPGHDNTDTQYF,TGTGCCAGCTCGCCGGGACACGATAACACAGATACGCAGTATTTT
TRBD2,TRBV29-1,-,TRBJ2-3,CSVAASGVSTDTQYF,TGCAGCGTTGCGGCTAGCGGGGTTAGCACAGATACGCAGTATTTT
-,TRBV11-3,-,TRBJ2-7,CASSPAGFSYEQYF,TGTGCCAGCAGCCCTGCGGGGTTCTCCTACGAGCAGTACTTC
-,TRBV27,-,TRBJ1-1,CASSLRGGRTEAFF,TGTGCCAGCAGTTTAAGAGGGGGTAGGACTGAAGCTTTCTTT
-,TRBV30,-,TRBJ2-5,CAWTVFMETQYF,TGTGCCTGGACAGTTTTTATGGAGACCCAGTACTTC
-,TRBV7-9,-,TRBJ2-5,CASIPPGGETQYF,TGTGCCAGCATTCCACCCGGGGGAGAGACCCAGTACTTC
-,TRBV28,-,TRBJ1-1,CASISRVTEAFF,TGTGCCAGCATTAGCAGGGTCACTGAAGCTTTCTTT
-,TRBV2,-,TRBJ1-1,CASSVEGRDTEAFF,TGTGCCAGCAGTGTAGAAGGGAGGGACACTGAAGCTTTCTTT
-,TRBV6-6,-,TRBJ1-4,CASVGGGIATNEKLFF,TGTGCCAGCGTGGGTGGGGGGATTGCAACTAATGAAAAACTGTTTTTT
-,TRBV2,few,TRBJ2-7,CASSPDGDTTSYEQYF,TGTGCCAGCAGCCCAGACGGGGACACGACCTCCTACGAGCAGTACTTC
-,TRBV28,-,TRBJ1-5,CASRGGAGQPQHF,TGTGCCAGCAGGGGCGGGGCAGGGCAGCCCCAGCATTTT
TRBD1,TRBV28,-,TRBJ1-6,CASSLRQGASYYNSPLHF,TGTGCCAGCAGCCTCCGACAGGGGGCCTCTTACTATAATTCACCCCTCCACTTT
-,TRBV10-3,once,TRBJ2-2,CAITPEGGGGELFF,TGTGCCATCACCCCTGAGGGGGGGGGCGGGGAGCTGTTTTTT
-,TRBV7-9,once,TRBJ1-2,CASSLTAGSAF,TGTGCCAGCAGCTTAACTGCGGGCAGCGCCTTC
-,TRBV7-3,-,TRBJ1-5,CASSLVIGEPQHF,TGTGCCAGCAGCTTAGTAATCGGGGAGCCCCAGCATTTT
TRBD2,TRBV2,-,TRBJ2-3,CASTPSSGGIPSTDTQYF,TGTGCCAGCACCCCAAGTAGCGGGGGCATCCCTAGCACAGATACGCAGTATTTT
TRBD1,TRBV23-1,-,TRBJ1-1,CASSPGQFMNTEAFF,TGCGCCAGCAGTCCGGGACAGTTCATGAACACTGAAGCTTTCTTT
TRBD2,TRBV7-7,-,TRBJ2-1,CASSLASGGSEEQFF,TGTGCTAGCAGCTTAGCTAGCGGGGGTTCAGAGGAGCAGTTCTTC
-,TRBV19,-,TRBJ1-3,CASTPQGMATIYF,TGTGCCAGTACCCCTCAGGGTATGGCCACCATATATTTT
-,TRBV6-1,once,TRBJ2-7,CASAVSAVSSYEQYF,TGTGCCAGCGCGGTATCAGCGGTTAGCTCCTACGAGCAGTACTTC
-,TRBV6-6,once,TRBJ2-7,CASSRGTGYEQYF,TGTGCCAGCAGTAGAGGCACAGGGTACGAGCAGTACTTC
TRBD2,TRBV5-1,-,TRBJ2-7,CASSSLTSGGANEQYF,TGCGCCAGCAGCTCACTGACTAGCGGGGGGGCGAACGAGCAGTACTTC
-,TRBV30,-,TRBJ1-2,CARGGGGNYGYTF,TGTGCCCGGGGGGGCGGAGGTAACTATGGCTACACCTTC